This T cell receptor beta chain was found in a study of CD8 T cells in Susac syndrome. The wider study: Patients with Susac syndrome had blood drawn and were at that point therapy-naive, on corticosteroids, or on intravenous immunoglobulin alone.

Sequencing of TCR beta covered CD8+ and CD4+ T cells obtained from blood. With random hexamers, 0.5 to 1 ug RNA was reverse transcribed. TCRdb reanalysed the immunoSEQ multiplex PCR reads using MiXCR and keeps one entry per CDR3 protein. The sample shows approximately 190,000 distinct CDR3 sequences, approximately 94% of them seen only once. The CDR3 length is 17 residues. V was pared by 4 bases and J by 0 bases, with 7 bases of the junction left unmatched. The germline V gene has CDR1 SGHRS and CDR2 YFSETQ. The material sequenced was CD4+ T cells from PBMCs. The genes are TRBV5-1 and TRBJ2-6; 7 bases are shared with TRBD1. This TCR was recovered from a human donor with Susac syndrome. The CDR3 DNA reads TGCGCCAGCAGCGGACAGGTCACGCTCTCTGGGGCCAACGTCCTGACTTTC. It encodes CASSGQVTLSGANVLTF.